These 20 T cell receptor beta chains originate from one sample sequenced in a study of cytomegalovirus exposure and HLA in healthy donors. Measured with immunoSEQ multiplex PCR; TCRdb has only the in-frame clones, and not every one. The sample includes some 120,000 clones, around 90% of them seen just once. Sequenced sample: PBMCs. These receptors all come from a woman aged 18-35 years in good health and CMV-seronegative.

This rearrangement joins TRBV11-1 to TRBJ2-7, with 7 bases fitting TRBD1. Germline V gene data show CDR1 as SGHAT and CDR2 as FQDESV (reference sequence). With V trimmed by 5 bases and J by 3 bases, 10 bases remained unmatched. The CDR3 spans 15 residues. The CDR3 loop is CASSRGRDSNYEQYF. DNA of the CDR3: TGTGCCAGCAGCAGAGGCCGGGACAGCAACTACGAGCAGTACTTC.

V gene TRBV5-6 combines with J gene TRBJ1-1, with 7 bases aligning to TRBD1. CDR3 length: 14 residues. Trimming at V came to 6 bases and at J to 0 bases, leaving 5 bases not matched to a gene. Germline-derived CDR1 and CDR2 are SGHDT and YYEEEE. The CDR3 spells CASILQGLNTEAFF. The DNA for the CDR3 is TGTGCCAGCATCCTACAGGGGCTGAACACTGAAGCTTTCTTT. Full variable domain (outside the CDR3, taken from reference TRBV5-6 and TRBJ1-1): DAGVTQSPTHLIKTRGQQVTLRCSPKSGHDTVSWYQQALGQGPQFIFQYYEEEERQRGNFPDRFSGHQFPNYSSELNVNALLLGDSALYLCASILQGLNTEAFFGQGTRLTVV.

The rearrangement joins TRBV7-8 to TRBJ2-7; D perhaps matches TRBD1 (6 bases). This CDR3 spans 13 amino acids. V dropped 6 bases and J dropped 2 bases, with 11 bases sitting between them. Per the germline V gene, CDR1 is SGHVS and CDR2 is FQNEAQ. The CDR3 region has the DNA TGTGCCAGCAGGCCTACAGGGCCCTACGAGCAGTACTTC. Residues: CASRPTGPYEQYF. Full variable domain (outside the CDR3, taken from reference TRBV7-8 and TRBJ2-7): GAGVSQSPRYKVAKRGQDVALRCDPISGHVSLFWYQQALGQGPEFLTYFQNEAQLDKSGLPSDRFFAERPEGSVSTLKIQRTQQEDSAVYLCASRPTGPYEQYFGPGTRLTVT.

The gene calls are TRBV7-8 and TRBJ2-7, with 7 bases lining up with TRBD1. This CDR3 comprises 14 residues. The V and J ends lost 5 bases and 0 bases, in that order; junction bases with no gene match: 4. Germline-derived CDR1 and CDR2 are SGHVS and FQNEAQ. The chain's CDR3 is CASSLRDSSYEQYF. CDR3 sequence (DNA): TGTGCCAGCAGCCTCCGGGACAGCTCCTACGAGCAGTACTTC.

The CDR3 loop is CASSQDRGHRGEQFF. CDR3 coding DNA: TGTGCCAGCAGCCAGGACAGGGGGCATAGAGGTGAGCAGTTCTTC. The V call is TRBV7-6, the J call TRBJ2-1; TRBD1 matches at 11 bases. The V gene end was trimmed by 5 bases and the J gene end by 9 bases; junction bases not matched to a gene: 9. CDR1 and CDR2 (germline): SGHVS, FNYEAQ. The CDR3 contains 15 residues.

This CDR3 is CASSLAGEGGDTQYF. CDR3 bases: TGTGCCAGCAGCTTAGCGGGAGAAGGAGGAGATACGCAGTATTTT. The chain joins TRBV7-2 to TRBJ2-3, with TRBD2 as a possible D gene (5 bases). Trimming took 0 bases from V and 5 from J, leaving 12 bases between them. Germline V gene data show CDR1 as SGHTA and CDR2 as FQGNSA. The CDR3 extends over 15 amino acids.

Points on this clone: The sample holds other DNA sequences that translate to the same CDR3. This sequence joins TRBV6-6 and TRBJ1-2; 7 nucleotides match TRBD1. Germline V gene data show CDR1 as MNHNY and CDR2 as SVGAGI (reference sequence). V lost 6 bases to trimming and J lost 3 bases; unmatched junction nucleotides: 4. This CDR3 is 13 amino acids long. CDR3 bases: TGTGCCAGCAGCCCTACAGGGGACTATGGCTACACCTTC. Amino acid sequence: CASSPTGDYGYTF.

Comments on this clone: At one end the junction does not follow the germline gene, possibly because of a read error. The chain recombines TRBV2 with TRBJ2-1; the match to TRBD2 covers 10 bases. The CDR3 spans 12 residues. Germline CDR1 is SNHLY and CDR2 is FYNNEI. The CDR3: CASSDSGGPVVF. The CDR3 region has the DNA TGTGCCAGCAGTGATAGCGGGGGGCCGGTAGTCTTC.

The V gene is TRBV12-5, the J gene TRBJ1-2, with a possible D match to TRBD1 (5 bases). This CDR3 is 15 amino acids long. Trimming stripped 2 bases from V and 2 bases from J, with 12 bases between. The germline gives CDR1 LGHNT, CDR2 FRNRAP. The CDR3 spells CASGLRQGQNYGYTF. CDR3 coding DNA: TGTGCTAGTGGTTTGCGGCAGGGTCAAAACTATGGCTACACCTTC. The variable domain in full, with the rest retrieved from reference TRBV12-5 and TRBJ1-2, is DARVTQTPRHKVTEMGQEVTMRCQPILGHNTVFWYRQTMMQGLELLAYFRNRAPLDDSGMPKDRFSAEMPDATLATLKIQPSEPRDSAVYFCASGLRQGQNYGYTFGSGTRLTVV.

This clone was detected only once. The rearrangement uses TRBV2 and TRBJ1-1; perhaps TRBD1 as D (5 bases). Germline V gene sequence: CDR1 SNHLY, CDR2 FYNNEI. V gave up 7 bases and J gave up 2 bases, with 8 bases separating them. The CDR3 length is 12 residues. CDR3: CASKDTNTEAFF. The CDR3 region has the DNA TGTGCCAGCAAGGACACCAACACTGAAGCTTTCTTT.

The chain employs TRBV7-2 and TRBJ2-3; 9 bases agree with TRBD1. The CDR3 is made up of 15 amino acids. With V trimmed by 3 bases and J by 8 bases, 9 bases remained unmatched. Germline assignment: CDR1 SGHTA and CDR2 FQGNSA. This chain's CDR3 is CASSFQTGGVGTQYF. For the CDR3, the DNA is TGTGCCAGCAGCTTCCAGACAGGGGGAGTTGGTACGCAGTATTTT. Full variable domain (remainder filled in from reference TRBV7-2 and TRBJ2-3): GAGVSQSPSNKVTEKGKDVELRCDPISGHTALYWYRQSLGQGLEFLIYFQGNSAPDKSGLPSDRFSAERTGGSVSTLTIQRTQQEDSAVYLCASSFQTGGVGTQYFGPGTRLTVL.

Only a few counts were recorded for this clone. This chain joins TRBV6-1 and TRBJ1-1, with TRBD1 as a possible D gene (5 bases). The V gene's germline CDR1 is MNHNS and CDR2 SASEGT. CDR3 length equals 15 residues. V shed 4 bases and J shed 0 bases, with 12 bases lying between them. In DNA, the CDR3 is TGTGCCAGCAGTGCCCGACAGACCCTGAACACTGAAGCTTTCTTT. It yields the protein CASSARQTLNTEAFF.

The rearrangement links TRBV5-1 to TRBJ1-2; no reliable D call. CDR3 length: 15 residues. The germline V gene encodes CDR1 SGHRS and CDR2 YFSETQ. V lost 4 bases and J lost 0, with 13 bases in between. CDR3: CASSETVLTNYGYTF. CDR3 sequence (DNA): TGCGCCAGCAGCGAAACAGTGCTCACTAACTATGGCTACACCTTC.

This chain joins TRBV9 and TRBJ2-3; D is undetermined. Trimming stripped 0 bases from V and 10 bases from J, with 12 bases between. The germline V gene encodes CDR1 SGDLS and CDR2 YYNGEE. This CDR3 is 13 amino acids long. CDR3 DNA: TGTGCCAGCAGCGTAGATAATACGGGTTCGCAGTATTTT. This sequence encodes CASSVDNTGSQYF. The complete variable domain, with remaining parts taken from reference TRBV9 and TRBJ2-3, reads DSGVTQTPKHLITATGQRVTLRCSPRSGDLSVYWYQQSLDQGLQFLIQYYNGEERAKGNILERFSAQQFPDLHSELNLSSLELGDSALYFCASSVDNTGSQYFGPGTRLTVL.

The chain couples TRBV5-6 to TRBJ2-5, with D possibly matching TRBD1 (6 bases). The germline V gene encodes CDR1 SGHDT and CDR2 YYEEEE. The CDR3 has 14 residues. V was pared by 2 bases and J by 5 bases, with 13 bases between. This chain's CDR3 is CASSLPGAQETQYF. The CDR3 region has the DNA TGTGCCAGCAGCTTACCAGGGGCTCAGGAGACCCAGTACTTC.

The chain recombines TRBV5-4 with TRBJ2-7, with D tentatively TRBD1 (5 bases). Germline V gives CDR1 SGHNT, CDR2 YYREEE (reference sequence). The CDR3 runs to 14 residues. Trimming took off 2 bases at V and 2 bases at J, with 11 bases between the two ends. CDR3 DNA: TGTGCCAGCAGCTTATTCAGGGAAGCCTACGAGCAGTACTTC. It is translated as CASSLFREAYEQYF.

The chain uses TRBV7-3 and TRBJ1-5; D perhaps matches TRBD1 (5 bases). V lost 2 bases and J lost 1, with 18 bases in between. The germline V gene has CDR1 SGHTA and CDR2 FQGTGA. The CDR3 consists of 18 residues. The CDR3 spells CASSLERQPFWSNQPQHF. CDR3 DNA sequence: TGTGCCAGCAGCTTAGAACGACAGCCTTTTTGGAGCAATCAGCCCCAGCATTTT.

The chain joins TRBV7-8 to TRBJ2-7; D possibly corresponds to TRBD2 (5 bases). This CDR3 contains 15 residues. The germline V and J ends were trimmed by 5 bases and 3 bases, with 17 bases remaining between them. Per the germline V gene, CDR1 is SGHVS and CDR2 is FQNEAQ. The CDR3 DNA reads TGTGCCAGCAGCCTAGTGGCGGGCAGTTACTACGAGCAGTACTTC. This gives the protein CASSLVAGSYYEQYF.

The rearrangement joins TRBV6-5 to TRBJ2-5, with 9 positions matching TRBD2. CDR1 and CDR2 from the germline V gene are MNHEY and SVGAGI. Unmatched junction bases numbered 10, after V lost 3 bases and J lost 5 bases. The CDR3 contains 16 residues. DNA of the CDR3: TGTGCCAGCAGTTATGGGATAGCGGGAGATACGGAGACCCAGTACTTC. Protein: CASSYGIAGDTETQYF.

The V call is TRBV9, the J call TRBJ1-2; 7 nucleotides agree with TRBD1. The CDR3 has 15 residues. Germline V gene sequence: CDR1 SGDLS, CDR2 YYNGEE. V lost 3 bases and J lost 3; bases outside the gene matches: 8. The CDR3 protein is CASSEGTAADYGYTF. CDR3 DNA sequence: TGTGCCAGCAGCGAAGGGACAGCGGCGGACTATGGCTACACCTTC.